This is a list of T cell receptor beta chains from one sample in a study of shared clonotypes between healthy human individuals. The assay was immunoSEQ multiplex PCR, and TCRdb's table has in-frame clones only and misses some. This table has about 530,000 clones, 90% to 97% appearing once. Sequenced sample: naive CD4+ T cells sorted from blood. The receptors originated from a woman in her 30s in good health. The CDR3 runs from the conserved cysteine through the conserved F or W. D genes are given only for firm matches. Clone sizes are given selectively: once, few, many, or a class where the clone is expanded.

>.|.|TRBJ1-1|TRBV30
CARRVLGTEAFF
TGTGCCCGCCGGGTTCTGGGGACTGAAGCTTTCTTT
>.|TRBD2|TRBJ2-2|TRBV28
CASSFRGGEPGELFF
TGTGCCAGCAGTTTTCGGGGAGGGGAACCCGGGGAGCTGTTTTTT
>.|.|TRBJ1-1|TRBV19
CASSGGPKGAEAFF
TGTGCCAGTAGTGGAGGACCCAAGGGCGCTGAAGCTTTCTTT
>.|.|TRBJ1-3|TRBV5-4
CASSLGGNSGNTIYF
TGTGCCAGCAGCTTGGGGGGGAACTCTGGAAACACCATATATTTT
>.|TRBD2|TRBJ2-1|TRBV30
CAWSVGLAGVPSSYNEQFF
TGTGCCTGGAGTGTAGGTCTAGCGGGAGTGCCGAGCTCCTACAATGAGCAGTTCTTC
>.|TRBD2|TRBJ2-1|TRBV5-1
CASSFFTSGSPLTYNEQFF
TGCGCCAGCAGCTTTTTTACTAGCGGGAGCCCCCTCACCTACAATGAGCAGTTCTTC
>.|TRBD2|TRBJ2-7|TRBV6-1
CASSEAGTSGSYEQYF
TGTGCCAGCAGTGAAGCCGGGACTAGCGGGAGCTACGAGCAGTACTTC
>.|TRBD2|TRBJ2-7|TRBV23-1
CASSHRGRAYEQYF
TGCGCCAGCAGTCACCGCGGGAGGGCCTACGAGCAGTACTTC
>.|TRBD2|TRBJ2-1|TRBV7-2
CASSSSGSFSYNEQFF
TGTGCCAGCAGCTCTAGCGGGAGCTTCTCCTACAATGAGCAGTTCTTC
>.|TRBD1|TRBJ1-5|TRBV10-2
CASSNRGSNQPQHF
TGCGCCAGCAGCAACAGGGGGAGCAATCAGCCCCAGCATTTT
>.|TRBD2|TRBJ2-3|TRBV19
CASRGTSGRATDTQYF
TGTGCCAGTAGGGGGACTAGCGGGAGGGCGACAGATACGCAGTATTTT
>.|.|TRBJ2-7|TRBV18
CASSRVSSSYEQYF
TGTGCCAGCTCGCGGGTGTCTAGCTCCTACGAGCAGTACTTC
>.|TRBD2|TRBJ2-7|TRBV10-3
CAIRGQRREHYEQYF
TGTGCCATCAGAGGGCAGCGGCGGGAGCACTACGAGCAGTACTTC
>.|.|TRBJ2-5|TRBV5-1
CASSPGGETQYF
TGCGCCAGCAGCCCGGGCGGGGAGACCCAGTACTTC
>.|TRBD2|TRBJ2-1|TRBV30
CAWSGFLTSGGSNEQFF
TGTGCCTGGAGTGGGTTCTTGACTAGCGGGGGGAGCAATGAGCAGTTCTTC
>.|.|TRBJ1-1|TRBV28
CASTTTGRLNTEAFF
TGTGCCAGCACCACAACGGGAAGACTGAACACTGAAGCTTTCTTT
>.|TRBD2|TRBJ2-2|TRBV29-1
CSVGGLAGEGDTGELFF
TGCAGCGTCGGGGGACTAGCGGGAGAAGGGGACACCGGGGAGCTGTTTTTT
>.|.|TRBJ1-1|TRBV18
CASSQTREGTEAFF
TGTGCCAGCTCACAGACCCGGGAGGGCACTGAAGCTTTCTTT
>once|.|TRBJ2-3|TRBV2
CASSVRGATQYF
TGTGCCAGCAGTGTAAGGGGAGCCACGCAGTATTTT
>.|TRBD1|TRBJ1-5|TRBV7-2
CASSLSGGEKPQHF
TGTGCCAGCAGCTTATCAGGGGGCGAGAAGCCCCAGCATTTT
>.|.|TRBJ1-5|TRBV28
CASSLLQGINQPQHF
TGTGCCAGCAGTTTATTGCAGGGAATCAATCAGCCCCAGCATTTT
>.|TRBD1|TRBJ2-7|TRBV28
CASSQGADPRAYEQYF
TGTGCCAGCAGCCAGGGGGCAGACCCGAGAGCGTACGAGCAGTACTTC
>.|.|TRBJ1-5|TRBV11-2
CASSPGGGAFNQPQHF
TGTGCCAGCAGCCCCGGGGGAGGGGCCTTCAATCAGCCCCAGCATTTT
>.|.|TRBJ2-7|TRBV6-6
CASSQQGSYEQYF
TGTGCCAGCAGTCAACAGGGATCCTACGAGCAGTACTTC
>.|TRBD1|TRBJ2-1|TRBV14
CASSQDDRATYNEQFF
TGTGCCAGCAGCCAAGACGACAGGGCAACCTACAATGAGCAGTTCTTC
>.|.|TRBJ1-2|TRBV4-1
CASSQVREKYGYTF
TGCGCCAGCAGCCAAGTCAGGGAAAAATATGGCTACACCTTC
>once|.|TRBJ1-3|TRBV7-2
CASSLDSSGNTIYF
TGTGCCAGCAGCCTGGATAGCTCTGGAAACACCATATATTTT
>.|.|TRBJ2-7|TRBV2
CASSEALSGPPGEQYF
TGTGCCAGCAGTGAAGCGCTATCTGGACCCCCTGGGGAGCAGTACTTC
>.|.|TRBJ1-4|TRBV27
CASRKQGNRGEKLFF
TGTGCCAGCAGAAAACAGGGAAACAGAGGCGAAAAACTGTTTTTT
>.|.|TRBJ1-2|TRBV28
CASTAGQHYGYTF
TGTGCCAGCACCGCCGGACAGCACTATGGCTACACCTTC
>.|TRBD2|TRBJ2-1|TRBV4-1
CASSRLLAGEEQFF
TGCGCCAGCAGCCGCTTGCTAGCGGGAGAGGAGCAGTTCTTC
>.|.|TRBJ2-7|TRBV11-2
CASSLFHEQYF
TGTGCCAGCAGCCTCTTCCACGAGCAGTACTTC
>once|.|TRBJ2-2|TRBV6-1
CASSETLQGSNTGELFF
TGTGCCAGCAGTGAAACCTTACAGGGATCGAACACCGGGGAGCTGTTTTTT
>.|TRBD1|TRBJ2-3|TRBV29-1
CSVERQGAVGDTQYF
TGCAGCGTTGAACGCCAGGGGGCAGTTGGAGATACGCAGTATTTT
>.|.|TRBJ2-3|TRBV19
CASSFGQGFTDTQYF
TGTGCCAGTAGTTTCGGTCAGGGATTCACAGATACGCAGTATTTT
>.|TRBD2|TRBJ2-7|TRBV27
CASKRAGGPGEQYF
TGTGCCAGCAAGAGGGCGGGAGGGCCGGGCGAGCAGTACTTC
>.|.|TRBJ2-5|TRBV7-9
CASSEQGPQETQYF
TGTGCCAGCAGCGAACAGGGCCCCCAAGAGACCCAGTACTTC
>.|.|TRBJ2-7|TRBV28
CASSFLERYEQYF
TGTGCCAGCAGTTTTCTTGAAAGGTACGAGCAGTACTTC
>.|.|TRBJ1-4|TRBV6-5
CASSYSMPATNEKLFF
TGTGCCAGCAGTTACTCGATGCCGGCAACTAATGAAAAACTGTTTTTT
>.|TRBD2|TRBJ2-1|TRBV5-1
CASSVGLAGDNEQFF
TGCGCCAGCAGCGTGGGACTAGCGGGGGACAATGAGCAGTTCTTC
>.|TRBD2|TRBJ2-7|TRBV7-9
CATQRGGSSYEQYF
TGTGCCACTCAGAGAGGCGGGAGCTCCTACGAGCAGTACTTC
>.|.|TRBJ1-5|TRBV28
CASSLSQPQHF
TGTGCCAGCAGTTTATCTCAGCCCCAGCATTTT
>.|.|TRBJ2-5|TRBV6-6
CASSYVTYQETQYF
TGTGCCAGCAGTTACGTGACATACCAAGAGACCCAGTACTTC
>.|.|TRBJ2-1|TRBV6-5
CASSVGNEQFF
TGTGCCAGCAGCGTAGGAAATGAGCAGTTCTTC
>.|TRBD2|TRBJ2-7|TRBV18
CASSPEDGRALERYF
TGTGCCAGCTCACCTGAAGACGGGAGGGCCCTAGAGCGGTACTTC
>few|TRBD1|TRBJ1-2|TRBV27
CASSRQGYGYTF
TGTGCCAGCAGCCGACAGGGCTATGGCTACACCTTC
>few|.|TRBJ1-5|TRBV5-1
CASSPDPSRQPQHF
TGCGCCAGCAGTCCTGACCCGAGCCGTCAGCCCCAGCATTTT
>.|TRBD2|TRBJ2-1|TRBV19
CASSIARTSGYNEQFF
TGTGCCAGTAGTATAGCGCGGACTAGCGGCTACAATGAGCAGTTCTTC
>.|.|TRBJ1-3|TRBV7-8
CASSLAGTNTIYF
TGTGCCAGCAGCTTAGCAGGGACAAACACAATATATTTT
>once|TRBD1|TRBJ1-2|TRBV18
CASSPRDRGNYGYTF
TGTGCCAGCTCACCACGGGACAGGGGCAACTATGGCTACACCTTC
>.|.|TRBJ1-4|TRBV18
CASSPGQEEKLFF
TGTGCCAGCTCACCAGGGCAGGAGGAAAAACTGTTTTTT
>.|.|TRBJ1-3|TRBV30
CAWRDKGSGNTIYF
TGTGCCTGGAGGGACAAGGGTTCTGGAAACACCATATATTTT
>.|.|TRBJ1-2|TRBV2
CASTSWGRGVYGYTF
TGTGCCAGCACCTCCTGGGGGAGGGGGGTCTATGGCTACACCTTC
>.|TRBD2|TRBJ2-7|TRBV10-3
CAISGGLAGLISYEQYF
TGTGCCATCAGTGGGGGACTAGCGGGCTTAATCTCCTACGAGCAGTACTTC
>.|.|TRBJ1-1|TRBV5-1
CASSLDGYTEAFF
TGCGCCAGCAGCTTAGATGGGTACACGGAAGCTTTCTTT
>.|.|TRBJ1-1|TRBV6-5
CASRYRVRDTEAFF
TGTGCCAGCAGATACCGGGTAAGGGACACTGAAGCTTTCTTT
>.|TRBD1|TRBJ2-5|TRBV5-1
CASSPDREETQYF
TGCGCCAGCAGCCCGGACAGGGAAGAGACCCAGTACTTC
>once|.|TRBJ2-7|TRBV6-7
CASRADSGIKTYEQYF
TGTGCCAGCAGGGCTGACTCCGGGATTAAGACCTACGAGCAGTACTTC